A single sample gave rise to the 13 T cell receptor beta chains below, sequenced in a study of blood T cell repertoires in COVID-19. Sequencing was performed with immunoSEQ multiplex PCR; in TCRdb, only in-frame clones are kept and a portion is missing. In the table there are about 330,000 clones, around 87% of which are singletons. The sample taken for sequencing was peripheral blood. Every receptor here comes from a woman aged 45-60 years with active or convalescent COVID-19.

The CDR3 DNA reads TGTGCCAGCAGTTACTCCCGGGGTCAGCACTACGAGCAGTACTTC. Translation gives CASSYSRGQHYEQYF. This sequence joins TRBV6-5 and TRBJ2-7, with D possibly being TRBD2 (5 bases). V lost 0 bases, J lost 3 bases, and 12 bases lay in between. This CDR3 contains 15 residues. Germline V CDR1 and CDR2: MNHEY, SVGAGI.

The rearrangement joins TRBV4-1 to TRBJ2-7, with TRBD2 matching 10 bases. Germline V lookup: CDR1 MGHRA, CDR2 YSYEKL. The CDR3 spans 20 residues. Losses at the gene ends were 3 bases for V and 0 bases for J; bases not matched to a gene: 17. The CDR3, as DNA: TGCGCCAGCAGCCAGTATGAGGGACTAGCGATTACTAGAAGCTCCTACGAGCAGTACTTC. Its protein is CASSQYEGLAITRSSYEQYF.

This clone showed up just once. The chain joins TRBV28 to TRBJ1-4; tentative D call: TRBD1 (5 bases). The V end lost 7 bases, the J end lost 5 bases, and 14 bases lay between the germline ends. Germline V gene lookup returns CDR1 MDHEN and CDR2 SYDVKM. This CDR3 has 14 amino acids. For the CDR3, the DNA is TGTGCCAGCACCTTCGCTGGGGCAAATGAAAAACTGTTTTTT. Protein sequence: CASTFAGANEKLFF.

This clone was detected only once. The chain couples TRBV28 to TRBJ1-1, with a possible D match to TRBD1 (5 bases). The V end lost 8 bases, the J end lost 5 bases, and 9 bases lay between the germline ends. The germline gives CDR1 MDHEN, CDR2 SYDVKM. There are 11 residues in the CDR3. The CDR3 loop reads CASFQGTEAFF. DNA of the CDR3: TGTGCCAGCTTTCAGGGAACTGAAGCTTTCTTT.

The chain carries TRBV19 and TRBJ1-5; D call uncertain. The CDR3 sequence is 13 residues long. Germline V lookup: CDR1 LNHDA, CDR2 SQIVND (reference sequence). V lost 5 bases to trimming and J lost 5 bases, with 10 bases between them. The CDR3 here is CASSSSSYQPQHF. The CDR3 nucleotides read TGTGCCAGTAGTTCCTCCTCTTATCAGCCCCAGCATTTT.

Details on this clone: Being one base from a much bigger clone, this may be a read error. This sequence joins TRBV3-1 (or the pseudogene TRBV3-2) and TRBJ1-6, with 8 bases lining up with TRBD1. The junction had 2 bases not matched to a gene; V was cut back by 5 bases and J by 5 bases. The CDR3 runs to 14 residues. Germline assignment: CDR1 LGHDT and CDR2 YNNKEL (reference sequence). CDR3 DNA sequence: TGTGCCAGCAGCAGGACAGGGAATAATTCACCCCTCCACTTT. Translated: CASSRTGNNSPLHF.

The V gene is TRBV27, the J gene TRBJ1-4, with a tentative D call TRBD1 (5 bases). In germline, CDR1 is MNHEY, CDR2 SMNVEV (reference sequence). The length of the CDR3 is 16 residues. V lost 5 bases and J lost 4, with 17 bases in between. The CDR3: CASSPKTVFHNEKLFF. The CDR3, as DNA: TGTGCCAGCAGTCCCAAGACAGTTTTTCATAATGAAAAACTGTTTTTT. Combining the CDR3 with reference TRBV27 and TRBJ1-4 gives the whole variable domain EAQVTQNPRYLITVTGKKLTVTCSQNMNHEYMSWYRQDPGLGLRQIYYSMNVEVTDKGDVPEGYKVSRKEKRNFPLILESPSPNQTSLYFCASSPKTVFHNEKLFFGSGTQLSVL.

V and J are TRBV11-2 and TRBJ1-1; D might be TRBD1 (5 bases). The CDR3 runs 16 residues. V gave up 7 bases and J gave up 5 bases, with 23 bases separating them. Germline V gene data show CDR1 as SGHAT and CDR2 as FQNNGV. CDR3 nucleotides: TGTGCCAGCACCCCCATTTCAGGGAGGGTTGGGACTGAAGCTTTCTTT. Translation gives CASTPISGRVGTEAFF.

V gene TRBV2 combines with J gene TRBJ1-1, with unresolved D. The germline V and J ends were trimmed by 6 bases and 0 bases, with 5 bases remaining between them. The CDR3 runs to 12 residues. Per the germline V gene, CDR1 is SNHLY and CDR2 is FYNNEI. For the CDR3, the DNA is TGTGCCAGCAGACAGATGAACACTGAAGCTTTCTTT. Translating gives CASRQMNTEAFF.

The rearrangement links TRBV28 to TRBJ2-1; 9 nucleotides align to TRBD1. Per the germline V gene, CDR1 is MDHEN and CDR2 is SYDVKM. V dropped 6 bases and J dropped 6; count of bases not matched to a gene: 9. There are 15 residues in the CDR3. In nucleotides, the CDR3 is TGTGCCAGCAGCCCTGCCGGGACAGGGTTCAATGAGCAGTTCTTC. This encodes CASSPAGTGFNEQFF. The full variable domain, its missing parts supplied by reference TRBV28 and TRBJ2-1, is DVKVTQSSRYLVKRTGEKVFLECVQDMDHENMFWYRQDPGLGLRLIYFSYDVKMKEKGDIPEGYSVSREKKERFSLILESASTNQTSMYLCASSPAGTGFNEQFFGPGTRLTVL.

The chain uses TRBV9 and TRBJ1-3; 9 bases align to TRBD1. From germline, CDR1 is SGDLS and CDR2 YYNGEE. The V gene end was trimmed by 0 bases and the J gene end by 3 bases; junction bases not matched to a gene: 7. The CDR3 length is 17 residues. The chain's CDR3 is CASSVGSTGGGGNTIYF. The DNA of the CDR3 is TGTGCCAGCAGCGTAGGCTCGACAGGGGGGGGTGGAAACACCATATATTTT.

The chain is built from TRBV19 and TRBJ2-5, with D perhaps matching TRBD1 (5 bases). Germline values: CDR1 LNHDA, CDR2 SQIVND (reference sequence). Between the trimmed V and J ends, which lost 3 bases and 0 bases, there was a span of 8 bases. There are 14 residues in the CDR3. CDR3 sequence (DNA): TGTGCCAGTAGTATTAGGGGTTACCAAGAGACCCAGTACTTC. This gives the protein CASSIRGYQETQYF.

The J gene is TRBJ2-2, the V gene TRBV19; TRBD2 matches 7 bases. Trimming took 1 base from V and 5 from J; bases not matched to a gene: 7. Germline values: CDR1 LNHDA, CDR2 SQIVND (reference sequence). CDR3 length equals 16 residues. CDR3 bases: TGTGCCAGTAGTATAGTGACTAGCCCCGGAACCGGGGAGCTGTTTTTT. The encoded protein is CASSIVTSPGTGELFF. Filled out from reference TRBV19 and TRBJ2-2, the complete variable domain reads DGGITQSPKYLFRKEGQNVTLSCEQNLNHDAMYWYRQDPGQGLRLIYYSQIVNDFQKGDIAEGYSVSREKKESFPLTVTSAQKNPTAFYLCASSIVTSPGTGELFFGEGSRLTVL.